One and the same sample provided the 9 T cell receptor beta chains below, sequenced in a study of blood T cell repertoires in COVID-19. Profiled with immunoSEQ multiplex PCR; TCRdb holds only in-frame clones, not every one. This table has about 98,000 clones, over 75% appearing once. The sample consisted of peripheral blood. All receptors derive from a woman of 80 years or more with acute or convalescent COVID-19.

This clone has a single count. The chain couples TRBV7-2 to TRBJ1-6; tentatively, D is TRBD1 (6 bases). V dropped 2 bases and J dropped 8 bases, with 13 bases sitting between them. The germline V gene has CDR1 SGHTA and CDR2 FQGNSA. This CDR3 region has 15 residues. The chain's CDR3 is CASSLSGGGYSPLHF. DNA of the CDR3: TGTGCCAGCAGCTTAAGTGGGGGCGGCTATTCACCCCTCCACTTT.

The V and J genes are TRBV4-2 and TRBJ1-5; 8 nucleotides match TRBD1. The CDR3 spans 15 residues. V lost 4 bases, J lost 6 bases, and 8 bases stayed unmatched. Looked up from germline, CDR1 is LGHNA and CDR2 is YNFKEQ. CDR3 sequence: CASSLGQGRGQPQHF. CDR3 DNA: TGTGCCAGCAGCCTCGGACAGGGCCGGGGTCAGCCCCAGCATTTT.

This chain links TRBV5-4 with TRBJ2-5; D perhaps matches TRBD1 (6 bases). This CDR3 region has 17 residues. Per the germline V gene, CDR1 is SGHNT and CDR2 is YYREEE (reference sequence). The germline V and J ends were trimmed by 7 bases and 1 base, with 23 bases remaining between them. The CDR3 here is CASALLGGGRAQETQYF. The CDR3 region has the DNA TGTGCCAGCGCTCTTCTCGGTGGGGGCAGGGCCCAAGAGACCCAGTACTTC.

This clone was seen only once. The chain carries TRBV7-3 and TRBJ2-3; 8 bases fit TRBD2. CDR1 and CDR2 (germline): SGHTA, FQGTGA. This CDR3 contains 16 residues. With 2 bases clipped from V and 6 bases from J, the junction kept 10 bases outside the gene matches. The CDR3 nucleotides read TGTGCCAGCAGCTTAGCCCGCGGGGGGTTCTCGGATACGCAGTATTTT. Protein sequence: CASSLARGGFSDTQYF.

The J gene is TRBJ2-3, the V gene TRBV6-6, with 13 bases that match TRBD2. This CDR3 has 18 amino acids. V dropped 6 bases and J dropped 1; count of bases not matched to a gene: 10. CDR1 is MNHNY, CDR2 SVGAGI, per germline (reference sequence). The CDR3 region is CASRRGLAGASRTDTQYF. CDR3 DNA sequence: TGTGCCAGCAGGCGAGGACTAGCGGGGGCCTCTCGCACAGATACGCAGTATTTT.

V and J are TRBV3-1 (or the pseudogene TRBV3-2) and TRBJ1-3; D remains unclear. The CDR3 totals 16 residues. The germline V and J ends were trimmed by 2 bases and 0 bases, with 11 bases remaining between them. The germline CDR1 and CDR2 sequences are LGHDT and YNNKEL (reference sequence). CDR3 region: CASSQPTRTSGNTIYF. CDR3 nucleotides: TGTGCCAGCAGCCAACCGACACGAACCTCTGGAAACACCATATATTTT.

In DNA form, the CDR3 reads TGTGCCAGCATGGGGACAGGGGCGTGGTCGGAGTACTTC. Translating gives CASMGTGAWSEYF. The genes are TRBV28 and TRBJ2-7; the match to TRBD1 covers 10 bases. The CDR3 consists of 13 residues. Unmatched junction bases numbered 11, after V lost 7 bases and J lost 11 bases. In germline, CDR1 is MDHEN, CDR2 SYDVKM.

The chain combines TRBV7-8 with TRBJ1-2, with 9 bases matching TRBD1. The CDR3 is 15 residues long. Germline V gene data show CDR1 as SGHVS and CDR2 as FQNEAQ. The V segment lost 1 base and the J segment 4 bases; nucleotides outside the gene matches: 4. CDR3 sequence: CASSLGDRGIYGYTF. CDR3 nucleotides: TGTGCCAGCAGCTTAGGCGACAGGGGGATCTATGGCTACACCTTC.

The chain joins TRBV7-2 to TRBJ1-1; no definite D call. This CDR3 spans 14 amino acids. Deletions cut 8 bases from V and 0 bases from J, with 13 bases between. CDR1 and CDR2 (germline): SGHTA, FQGNSA. CDR3 coding DNA: TGTGCCAGCTCTCCGGTGCGAATGAACACTGAAGCTTTCTTT. Its translation is CASSPVRMNTEAFF.